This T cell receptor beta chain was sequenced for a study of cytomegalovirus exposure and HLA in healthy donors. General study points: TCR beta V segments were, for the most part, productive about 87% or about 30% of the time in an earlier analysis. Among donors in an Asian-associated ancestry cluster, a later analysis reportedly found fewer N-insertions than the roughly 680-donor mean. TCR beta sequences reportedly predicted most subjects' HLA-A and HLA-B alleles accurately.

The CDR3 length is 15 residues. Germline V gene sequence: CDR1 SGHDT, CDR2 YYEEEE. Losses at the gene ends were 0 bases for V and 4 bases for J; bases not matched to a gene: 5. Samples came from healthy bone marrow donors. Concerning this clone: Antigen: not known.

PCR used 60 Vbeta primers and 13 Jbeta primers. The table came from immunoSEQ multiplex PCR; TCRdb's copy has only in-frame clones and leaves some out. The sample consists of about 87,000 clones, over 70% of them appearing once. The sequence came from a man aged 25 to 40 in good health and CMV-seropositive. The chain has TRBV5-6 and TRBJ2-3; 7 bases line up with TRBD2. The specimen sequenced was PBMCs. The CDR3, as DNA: TGTGCCAGCAGCTTGGCCGGGGGAGGGCCAGATACGCAGTATTTT. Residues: CASSLAGGGPDTQYF.